This TCR beta chain comes out of a study of T cells in Graves' hyperthyroidism and ophthalmopathy. Study-wide background: Prior to any treatment, at the point of initial diagnosis, peripheral blood was collected.

Study-wide findings and caveats: The authors' 13 V-J model separated ophthalmopathy from stable hyperthyroidism.

The CDR3 contains 12 residues. The germline V gene encodes CDR1 SQVTM and CDR2 ANQGSEA. V gave up 7 bases and J gave up 0 bases, with 10 bases separating them. This clonotype was counted ten times or more. Antigen specificity is unknown. Authors of the study amplified TCR beta CDR3 regions from RNA transcripts. HTBI primers were employed in a first-round RT-PCR of the TCR CDR3. Using its own MiXCR run on the multiplex PCR reads, TCRdb lists one record per CDR3 protein. The repertoire consists of hundreds of thousands of distinct CDR3 sequences, with about 15% occurring once and the leading ten covering roughly 4.3%.

V and J are TRBV29-1 and TRBJ2-7; D is perhaps TRBD1 (6 bases). The receptor was derived from a woman aged 40 to 49 with Graves' ophthalmopathy. Specimen: blood. CDR3 loop: CSARDNSYEQYF. Written as DNA, the CDR3 is TGCAGCGCGAGGGACAACTCCTACGAGCAGTACTTC.